Below are 19 T cell receptor beta chains sequenced from a single sample in a study of blood T cell repertoires in COVID-19. The data were produced by immunoSEQ multiplex PCR, yet TCRdb's version contains in-frame clones alone and is incomplete. The sample yields about 220,000 clones, 80% seen once. Sequenced sample: peripheral blood. These receptors all stem from a human donor in a cohort sampled during active COVID-19.

CDR3 region: CASSRGGQEPYGYTF. The CDR3 region has the DNA TGTGCCAGCAGTAGGGGTGGGCAGGAACCATATGGCTACACCTTC. The J gene is TRBJ1-2, the V gene TRBV28, with D perhaps matching TRBD1 (5 bases). The CDR3 contains 15 residues. Deletions cut 5 bases from V and 5 bases from J, with 18 bases between. Germline values: CDR1 MDHEN, CDR2 SYDVKM.

V gene TRBV28 combines with J gene TRBJ1-1; TRBD1 aligns across 7 bases. V trimming: 6 bases; J trimming: 1 base; junction bases outside the gene matches: 8. The germline V gene encodes CDR1 MDHEN and CDR2 SYDVKM. This CDR3 region has 15 residues. This CDR3 is CASRPPGTENTEAFF. CDR3 DNA sequence: TGTGCCAGCAGACCTCCTGGGACAGAGAACACTGAAGCTTTCTTT.

This chain's CDR3 is CSVDRVAGRVSNYGYTF. The CDR3 coding sequence is TGCAGCGTTGATCGAGTTGCGGGGCGAGTCTCTAACTATGGCTACACCTTC. The J gene is TRBJ1-2, the V gene TRBV29-1; the D gene is possibly TRBD1 (5 bases). V was shortened by 3 bases and J by 0 bases, with 20 bases between the two germline ends. This CDR3 spans 17 amino acids. The V gene's germline CDR1 is SQVTM and CDR2 ANQGSEA. Combining the CDR3 with reference TRBV29-1 and TRBJ1-2 gives the whole variable domain SAVISQKPSRDICQRGTSLTIQCQVDSQVTMMFWYRQQPGQSLTLIATANQGSEATYESGFVIDKFPISRPNLTFSTLTVSNMSPEDSSIYLCSVDRVAGRVSNYGYTFGSGTRLTVV.

The chain has TRBV2 and TRBJ2-5; 13 positions match TRBD2. Germline trimming cut 2 bases from V and 4 bases from J; bases unmatched to any gene: 4. CDR1 is SNHLY and CDR2 is FYNNEI in the germline V gene. The length of the CDR3 is 16 residues. This CDR3 reads CASSERLAGGPETQYF. CDR3 bases: TGTGCCAGCAGTGAAAGACTAGCGGGGGGTCCAGAGACCCAGTACTTC.

The chain is built from TRBV4-3 and TRBJ1-1; 9 bases align to TRBD1. The CDR3 sequence is 16 residues long. The V segment lost 1 base and the J segment 4 bases; nucleotides outside the gene matches: 7. Germline V gene sequence: CDR1 LGHNA, CDR2 YSLEER. CDR3 loop: CASSQVWTGEATEAFF. The CDR3 nucleotides read TGCGCCAGCAGCCAAGTATGGACAGGGGAGGCCACTGAAGCTTTCTTT.

This chain links TRBV6-1 with TRBJ2-3, with TRBD2 matching over 11 bases. CDR3 length: 18 amino acids. The junction had 6 bases not matched to a gene; V was cut back by 1 base and J by 0 bases. CDR1 is MNHNS, CDR2 SASEGT, per germline. The CDR3 spells CASSEGRLAGSSTDTQYF. The CDR3 nucleotides are TGTGCCAGCAGTGAAGGTAGACTAGCGGGGTCTAGCACAGATACGCAGTATTTT.

The rearrangement joins TRBV2 to TRBJ1-2; D is perhaps TRBD1 (6 bases). The CDR3 totals 15 residues. Trimming left V 10 bases short and J 4 bases short, with 22 bases between. The germline V gene encodes CDR1 SNHLY and CDR2 FYNNEI. The CDR3 protein is CAISPGGQSLYGYTF. CDR3 bases: TGTGCCATCTCCCCGGGGGGCCAGTCTCTCTATGGCTACACCTTC.

V usage is TRBV6-2 or TRBV6-3 and J usage is TRBJ1-2; no clear D gene. V was cut by 2 bases and J by 4 bases, with 8 bases left in between. Germline V gives CDR1 MNHEY, CDR2 SVGEGT. The CDR3 spans 13 residues. In DNA, the CDR3 is TGTGCCAGCAGTTACGAGTTCCGCTATGGCTACACCTTC. This translates into CASSYEFRYGYTF.

The chain carries TRBV9 and TRBJ1-5, with 7 bases identical to TRBD1. The trim removed 0 bases at V and 3 bases at J, leaving 3 bases unmatched. The CDR3 is 15 amino acids. The V gene's germline CDR1 is SGDLS and CDR2 YYNGEE. The CDR3 DNA follows: TGTGCCAGCAGCGTAGGACAGGGCTACAATCAGCCCCAGCATTTT. As protein: CASSVGQGYNQPQHF.

The chain carries TRBV5-4 and TRBJ2-5; 8 bases align to TRBD1. Germline lookup yields CDR1 SGHNT and CDR2 YYREEE (reference sequence). V lost 3 bases to trimming and J lost 4 bases; unmatched junction nucleotides: 5. CDR3 length equals 14 residues. In DNA, the CDR3 is TGTGCCAGCAGCTACCAAACAGGGGGAGAGACCCAGTACTTC. Amino acids: CASSYQTGGETQYF.

The chain joins TRBV7-2 to TRBJ2-7, with 16 nucleotides matching TRBD2. V dropped 5 bases and J dropped 5; count of bases not matched to a gene: 6. This CDR3 has 16 amino acids. Germline V gene data show CDR1 as SGHTA and CDR2 as FQGNSA. CDR3 in amino acids: CASSRGLAGGLDEQYF. CDR3 sequence (DNA): TGTGCCAGCAGCCGGGGACTAGCGGGGGGGCTGGACGAGCAGTACTTC.

This clone was counted only a few times. This chain joins TRBV7-6 and TRBJ2-7; perhaps TRBD1 as D (5 bases). Germline lookup yields CDR1 SGHVS and CDR2 FNYEAQ. CDR3 length equals 15 residues. Trimming took 0 bases from V and 2 from J, leaving 11 bases between them. The DNA of the CDR3 is TGTGCCAGCAGCTTAGCCAATGGGGCCACCTACGAGCAGTACTTC. Translation gives CASSLANGATYEQYF.

This clone occurred a few times. The V gene is TRBV29-1, the J gene TRBJ2-1; perhaps TRBD1 as D (6 bases). CDR3 length equals 16 residues. Germline-derived CDR1 and CDR2 are SQVTM and ANQGSEA. V was clipped by 2 bases and J by 4 bases, with 18 bases between them. The CDR3 spells CSVEWVLDSVYNEQFF. CDR3 sequence (DNA): TGCAGCGTTGAATGGGTCTTGGACAGCGTATACAATGAGCAGTTCTTC.

In nucleotides, the CDR3 is TGTGCCACCAGCAGAGATCAAGCGTCTGAAAAACTGTTTTTT. This gives the protein CATSRDQASEKLFF. This sequence joins TRBV15 and TRBJ1-4; no firm D call. V shed 0 bases and J shed 7 bases, with 9 bases lying between them. The CDR3 runs 14 residues. CDR1 and CDR2 from the germline V gene are LNHNV and YYDKDF (reference sequence).

To note about this clone: Other DNA sequences within the sample encode an identical CDR3. The V gene is TRBV10-3, the J gene TRBJ1-3; D is perhaps TRBD1 (5 bases). V shed 8 bases and J shed 3 bases, with 11 bases lying between them. Germline V CDR1 and CDR2: ENHRY, SYGVKD. The CDR3 is 13 amino acids. The CDR3, as DNA: TGTGCCATCGGGAGGGGCCTTGGAAACACCATATATTTT. This sequence encodes CAIGRGLGNTIYF.

This chain uses TRBV28 with TRBJ1-1; a possible D gene is TRBD1 (5 bases). Germline CDR1 reads MDHEN; CDR2 reads SYDVKM. The CDR3 contains 13 residues. Trimming removed 3 bases from V and 6 bases from J, with 11 bases in between. DNA of the CDR3: TGTGCCAGCAGTTTTGGGGCGCGACCTGAAGCTTTCTTT. This translates into CASSFGARPEAFF.

Here the CDR3 DNA reads TGTGCCAGCAGCCCTCCGGGACTAGGGCCCGAGCAGTACTTC. Protein product: CASSPPGLGPEQYF. The chain employs TRBV7-2 and TRBJ2-7, with 8 positions matching TRBD2. Trimming at V came to 5 bases and at J to 6 bases, leaving 9 bases not matched to a gene. Germline V gene data show CDR1 as SGHTA and CDR2 as FQGNSA. The CDR3 extends over 14 amino acids.

V usage is TRBV5-5 and J usage is TRBJ1-2, with D unresolved. Trimming took 0 bases from V and 6 from J, leaving 6 bases between them. The length of the CDR3 is 12 residues. CDR1 and CDR2 from the germline V gene are SGHKS and YYEKEE (reference sequence). CDR3 sequence: CASSLGFDGYTF. CDR3 sequence (DNA): TGTGCCAGCAGCTTGGGTTTCGATGGCTACACCTTC. The full variable domain, completed using reference TRBV5-5 and TRBJ1-2, is DAGVTQSPTHLIKTRGQQVTLRCSPISGHKSVSWYQQVLGQGPQFIFQYYEKEERGRGNFPDRFSARQFPNYSSELNVNALLLGDSALYLCASSLGFDGYTFGSGTRLTVV.

The chain has TRBV24-1 and TRBJ2-1; 14 bases match TRBD2. The CDR3 sequence is 18 residues long. V shed 4 bases and J 0 bases; nucleotides not matched to a gene: 4. Germline V gene lookup returns CDR1 KGHDR and CDR2 SFDVKD. This CDR3 is CATSDPGTSGGSYNEQFF. In DNA, the CDR3 is TGTGCCACCAGTGACCCCGGGACTAGCGGGGGCTCCTACAATGAGCAGTTCTTC.